The rows below give T cell receptor beta chains drawn from one sample of a study of shared clonotypes between healthy human individuals. Using immunoSEQ multiplex PCR, the repertoire was profiled, and TCRdb retains in-frame clones only, with some absent. The data contain a few million clones, around nine tenths of them seen just once; the ten biggest clones take up more than 0.12%. The sample comprised naive CD4+ T cells sorted from blood. Receptors were obtained from a man aged 18 to 29 in good health. Both conserved end residues are part of each CDR3. The D gene is left open where the match is weak. Clone size is stated in some rows and not others, as once, few, many or a class when expanded.

CDR3 DNA: TGTGCCAGCAGCTTGAACCAAGGGGGAATCCTCAATGAGCAGTTCTTC
CDR3 protein: CASSLNQGGILNEQFF
V gene: TRBV7-2
clone size: -
J gene: TRBJ2-1
D gene: -

CDR3 DNA: TGTGCCAGCAGCTTTATAATCGCGAACACCGGGGAGCTGTTTTTT
CDR3 protein: CASSFIIANTGELFF
V gene: TRBV2
clone size: -
J gene: TRBJ2-2
D gene: -

CDR3 DNA: TGCGCCAGCAGCTTGGCCCGGGACAGGGGAGTCCGTGGTTCACCCCTCCACTTT
CDR3 protein: CASSLARDRGVRGSPLHF
V gene: TRBV5-1
clone size: -
J gene: TRBJ1-6
D gene: TRBD1

CDR3 DNA: TGTGCCAGCCACCCGGGGGACACCTTTTCTGGGGCCAACGTCCTGACTTTC
CDR3 protein: CASHPGDTFSGANVLTF
V gene: TRBV27
clone size: -
J gene: TRBJ2-6
D gene: -

CDR3 DNA: TGTGCCAGCAGTGCAGCCCGAACCAATTCACCCCTCCACTTT
CDR3 protein: CASSAARTNSPLHF
V gene: TRBV6-1
clone size: -
J gene: TRBJ1-6
D gene: -

CDR3 DNA: TGTGCCATCAGTGAGTCGAGCCCCGGCGGAGAGACCCAGTACTTC
CDR3 protein: CAISESSPGGETQYF
V gene: TRBV10-3
clone size: -
J gene: TRBJ2-5
D gene: -

CDR3 DNA: TGTGCCTGGGGGCCACAGGGGGCGGGTGAAAAACTGTTTTTT
CDR3 protein: CAWGPQGAGEKLFF
V gene: TRBV30
clone size: -
J gene: TRBJ1-4
D gene: TRBD1

CDR3 DNA: TGTGCTCAAACGGCGGGGTCACCCTCACCCCTCCACTTT
CDR3 protein: CAQTAGSPSPLHF
V gene: TRBV30
clone size: -
J gene: TRBJ1-6
D gene: -

CDR3 DNA: TGTGCCATCAGTCTCAACAGGGGGCCGGGCACTGAAGCTTTCTTT
CDR3 protein: CAISLNRGPGTEAFF
V gene: TRBV10-3
clone size: -
J gene: TRBJ1-1
D gene: TRBD1

CDR3 DNA: TGCGCCAGCAGGACAGGGGGAGACCCATCGGGAGAGCAGTACTTC
CDR3 protein: CASRTGGDPSGEQYF
V gene: TRBV5-1
clone size: -
J gene: TRBJ2-7
D gene: TRBD1

CDR3 DNA: TGTGCCAGTAGTATTGGGAACGGCAATCAGCCCCAGCATTTT
CDR3 protein: CASSIGNGNQPQHF
V gene: TRBV19
clone size: -
J gene: TRBJ1-5
D gene: -

CDR3 DNA: TGCGCCAGCAGCTGGGACAGGGTCGGTCAAGAGACCCAGTACTTC
CDR3 protein: CASSWDRVGQETQYF
V gene: TRBV5-1
clone size: -
J gene: TRBJ2-5
D gene: TRBD1

CDR3 DNA: TGTGCCACAAAACGGGAGTTGGGCACTGAAGCTTTCTTT
CDR3 protein: CATKRELGTEAFF
V gene: TRBV6-5
clone size: -
J gene: TRBJ1-1
D gene: -

CDR3 DNA: TGTGCCAGCAGTGAAGTCATCGGTAGGGAGCTGTTTTTT
CDR3 protein: CASSEVIGRELFF
V gene: TRBV6-1
clone size: once
J gene: TRBJ2-2
D gene: -

CDR3 DNA: TGTGCCAGCAGTTCCCGACAGGTTCGGCACACTGAAGCTTTCTTT
CDR3 protein: CASSSRQVRHTEAFF
V gene: TRBV6-5
clone size: -
J gene: TRBJ1-1
D gene: -

CDR3 DNA: TGTGCCTGGAGCCCCGGGACCGCAAACTATGGCTACACCTTC
CDR3 protein: CAWSPGTANYGYTF
V gene: TRBV30
clone size: -
J gene: TRBJ1-2
D gene: -

CDR3 DNA: TGTGCCAGCAGCTTGGGACAGGGAAGGCAGTTCTTC
CDR3 protein: CASSLGQGRQFF
V gene: TRBV11-3
clone size: -
J gene: TRBJ2-1
D gene: TRBD1

CDR3 DNA: TGCGCCAGCAGTGAGTCGTCAGGGAGAAATGAGCAGTTCTTC
CDR3 protein: CASSESSGRNEQFF
V gene: TRBV10-1
clone size: -
J gene: TRBJ2-1
D gene: -

CDR3 DNA: TGTGCCAGCAGCTTAGCGTATGTAAGCGGCACTTACACCGGGGAGCTGTTTTTT
CDR3 protein: CASSLAYVSGTYTGELFF
V gene: TRBV7-9
clone size: -
J gene: TRBJ2-2
D gene: -

CDR3 DNA: TGTGCCAGCAGCCGGGACTTTGAAGGGTCACCCCTCCACTTT
CDR3 protein: CASSRDFEGSPLHF
V gene: TRBV25-1
clone size: few
J gene: TRBJ1-6
D gene: -

CDR3 DNA: TGTGCCAGTTCCCGACTAGCCCAAGAGACCCAGTACTTC
CDR3 protein: CASSRLAQETQYF
V gene: TRBV18
clone size: -
J gene: TRBJ2-5
D gene: TRBD2

CDR3 DNA: TGTGCCAGCAGCTTATGGGGGCCCACAGAGACCCAGTACTTC
CDR3 protein: CASSLWGPTETQYF
V gene: TRBV7-9
clone size: -
J gene: TRBJ2-5
D gene: -

CDR3 DNA: TGTGCCAGCAGCTTGGGGCGATCTAACTATGGCTACACCTTC
CDR3 protein: CASSLGRSNYGYTF
V gene: TRBV5-8
clone size: -
J gene: TRBJ1-2
D gene: -

CDR3 DNA: TGCGCCAGCAGCACCGACGGGCGGGATGAAAAACTGTTTTTT
CDR3 protein: CASSTDGRDEKLFF
V gene: TRBV5-1
clone size: -
J gene: TRBJ1-4
D gene: -

CDR3 DNA: TGCGCCAGCAGCCAAGATCGACGGGAGGGCTCCTACGAGCAGTACTTC
CDR3 protein: CASSQDRREGSYEQYF
V gene: TRBV4-1
clone size: -
J gene: TRBJ2-7
D gene: TRBD2

CDR3 DNA: TGTGCCAGCAGCAAAACAGGGAGTTGGCAGTACTTC
CDR3 protein: CASSKTGSWQYF
V gene: TRBV9
clone size: -
J gene: TRBJ2-7
D gene: -

CDR3 DNA: TGTGCCAGCAGTGAAGTGGCTAGCGGGGGCCTAGCCAAAAACATTCAGTACTTC
CDR3 protein: CASSEVASGGLAKNIQYF
V gene: TRBV6-1
clone size: -
J gene: TRBJ2-4
D gene: TRBD2

CDR3 DNA: TGTGCCAGCAGCGTAGGAGGGGAACAGCCCCAGCATTTT
CDR3 protein: CASSVGGEQPQHF
V gene: TRBV9
clone size: -
J gene: TRBJ1-5
D gene: -

CDR3 DNA: TGTGCCAGCAGCCGGGGACGGAGCCAAGAGACCCAGTACTTC
CDR3 protein: CASSRGRSQETQYF
V gene: TRBV7-2
clone size: -
J gene: TRBJ2-5
D gene: -

CDR3 DNA: TGTGCCAGCAACCGACTAGCGGGAGAGACCCAGTACTTC
CDR3 protein: CASNRLAGETQYF
V gene: TRBV4-2
clone size: -
J gene: TRBJ2-5
D gene: TRBD2

CDR3 DNA: TGTGCCAGTAATGGACAAAGGGGTTCACCCCTCCACTTT
CDR3 protein: CASNGQRGSPLHF
V gene: TRBV19
clone size: -
J gene: TRBJ1-6
D gene: -

CDR3 DNA: TGTGCCAGCAGCCCGAGGACAGGGAGCGTAGGCGAGCAGTACTTC
CDR3 protein: CASSPRTGSVGEQYF
V gene: TRBV7-9
clone size: -
J gene: TRBJ2-7
D gene: TRBD1

CDR3 DNA: TGTGCCAGCAACTCCCCAGGGAGTTTAATCTCCGACACTGAAGCTTTCTTT
CDR3 protein: CASNSPGSLISDTEAFF
V gene: TRBV28
clone size: -
J gene: TRBJ1-1
D gene: -

CDR3 DNA: TGTGCCAGCAGCCAGACTATGCCCCCCTACGAGCAGTACTTC
CDR3 protein: CASSQTMPPYEQYF
V gene: TRBV7-2
clone size: -
J gene: TRBJ2-7
D gene: -

CDR3 DNA: TGTGCCAGCTCACAATACCGGGTATACGAGCAGTACTTC
CDR3 protein: CASSQYRVYEQYF
V gene: TRBV18
clone size: -
J gene: TRBJ2-7
D gene: -

CDR3 DNA: TGTGCCAGCAGTTCACGGAGGGCTGCGTGGTATGGCTACACCTTC
CDR3 protein: CASSSRRAAWYGYTF
V gene: TRBV6-6
clone size: -
J gene: TRBJ1-2
D gene: -